Here is one TCR beta chain with its context. These data are taken from a study of blood T cell repertoires in COVID-19. Across the whole study: Samples came from the United States, Italy and Spain, spanning acute and convalescent COVID-19. T cells, B-cell-depleted T cells, or PBMCs supplied cDNA or gDNA.

It was during active infection that Seattle patients were enrolled and then longitudinally followed. Original methodology: Researchers report that nucleated cell counts were estimated from reference gene primer amplification. Produced via immunoSEQ multiplex PCR; TCRdb's table is partial and in-frame only. That table supplies the V and J calls and clone size; D and trimming were determined from the DNA. The sample includes a few hundred thousand clones, 70% to 90% of them seen just once. This CDR3 is 14 amino acids long. Trimming at V came to 4 bases and at J to 1 base, leaving 4 bases not matched to a gene. Germline CDR1 is SGHNT and CDR2 is YYREEE (reference sequence).

What was sequenced was peripheral blood. The source of this sequence is a woman under 40 with COVID-19, enrolled during active disease. The chain combines TRBV5-4 with TRBJ2-5, with 7 bases aligning to TRBD1. CDR3 sequence: CASSPQGLQETQYF. The CDR3 DNA follows: TGTGCCAGCAGCCCACAGGGGCTCCAAGAGACCCAGTACTTC.